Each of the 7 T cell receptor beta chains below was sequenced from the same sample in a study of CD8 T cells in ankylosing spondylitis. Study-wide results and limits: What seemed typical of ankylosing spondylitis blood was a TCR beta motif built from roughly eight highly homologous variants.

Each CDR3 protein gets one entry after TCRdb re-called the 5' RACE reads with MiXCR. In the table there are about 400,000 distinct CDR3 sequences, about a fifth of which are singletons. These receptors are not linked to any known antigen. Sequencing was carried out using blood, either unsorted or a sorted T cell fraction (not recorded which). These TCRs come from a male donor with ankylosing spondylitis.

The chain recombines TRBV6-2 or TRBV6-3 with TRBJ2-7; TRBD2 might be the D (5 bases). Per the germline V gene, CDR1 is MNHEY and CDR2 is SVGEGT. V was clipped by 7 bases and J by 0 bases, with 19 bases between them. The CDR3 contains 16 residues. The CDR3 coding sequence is TGTGCCAGCAAATGGGGAGAGGATCGGAGCTCCTACGAGCAGTACTTC. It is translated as CASKWGEDRSSYEQYF.

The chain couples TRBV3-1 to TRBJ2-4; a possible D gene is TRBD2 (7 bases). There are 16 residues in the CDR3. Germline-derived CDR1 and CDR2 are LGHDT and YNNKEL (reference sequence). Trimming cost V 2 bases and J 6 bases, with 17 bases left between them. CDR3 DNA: TGTGCCAGCAGCCAAACAGGGAGGGCCCCCCGAAACATTCAGTACTTC. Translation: CASSQTGRAPRNIQYF.

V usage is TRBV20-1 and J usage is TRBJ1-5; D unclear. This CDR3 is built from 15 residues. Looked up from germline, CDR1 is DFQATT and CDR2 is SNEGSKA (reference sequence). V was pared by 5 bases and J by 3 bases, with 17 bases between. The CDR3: CSAPPVSSLNQPQHF. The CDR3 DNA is TGCAGTGCTCCCCCTGTCAGTTCCCTCAATCAGCCCCAGCATTTT.

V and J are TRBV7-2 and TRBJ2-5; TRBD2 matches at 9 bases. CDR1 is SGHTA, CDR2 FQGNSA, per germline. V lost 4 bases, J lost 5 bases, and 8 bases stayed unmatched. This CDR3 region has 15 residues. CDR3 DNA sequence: TGTGCCAGCAGCTCGGTAGCGGGAGTTTCGGAGACCCAGTACTTC. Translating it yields CASSSVAGVSETQYF.

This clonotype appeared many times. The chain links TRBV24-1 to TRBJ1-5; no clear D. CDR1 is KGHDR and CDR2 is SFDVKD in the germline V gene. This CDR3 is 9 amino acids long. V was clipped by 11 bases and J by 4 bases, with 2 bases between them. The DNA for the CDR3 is TGTGCCAGGAATCAGCCCCAGCATTTT. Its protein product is CARNQPQHF.

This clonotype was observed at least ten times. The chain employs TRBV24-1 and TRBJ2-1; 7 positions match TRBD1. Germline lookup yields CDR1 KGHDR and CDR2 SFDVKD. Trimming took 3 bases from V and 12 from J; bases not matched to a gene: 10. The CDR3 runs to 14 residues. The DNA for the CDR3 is TGTGCCACCAGTGATCCCGGACGACAGGGAGCGCAGTTCTTC. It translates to CATSDPGRQGAQFF.

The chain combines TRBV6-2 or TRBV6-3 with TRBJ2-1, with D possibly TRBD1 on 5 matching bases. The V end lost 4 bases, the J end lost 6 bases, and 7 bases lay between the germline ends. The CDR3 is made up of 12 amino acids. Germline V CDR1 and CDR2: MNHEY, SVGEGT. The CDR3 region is CASSSDINEQFF. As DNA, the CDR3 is TGTGCCAGCAGTTCGGACATCAATGAGCAGTTCTTC.